One sample yielded the 25 T cell receptor beta chains listed below, sequenced in a study of shared clonotypes between healthy human individuals. TCRdb's table, derived via immunoSEQ multiplex PCR, lists solely in-frame clones and lacks some. Altogether about 480,000 clones are present, 60% to 80% being singletons, with the ten largest covering around 13%. What was sequenced was PBMCs. The receptors come from a woman aged 40 to 49 in good health. Some clones in this sample may be carry-over from other donors' samples.

This clone has more than one count but fewer than ten. The CDR3 nucleotides read TGTGCCAGCAGTTTGAAGTCTTGGTCTAGCCTTAACATTCAGTACTTC. This codes for CASSLKSWSSLNIQYF. The chain links TRBV28 to TRBJ2-4; D is perhaps TRBD2 (5 bases). The CDR3 consists of 16 residues. With 3 bases removed from V and 7 bases from J, the gap between germline ends came to 19 bases. Germline CDR1 is MDHEN and CDR2 is SYDVKM. Combining the CDR3 with reference TRBV28 and TRBJ2-4 gives the whole variable domain DVKVTQSSRYLVKRTGEKVFLECVQDMDHENMFWYRQDPGLGLRLIYFSYDVKMKEKGDIPEGYSVSREKKERFSLILESASTNQTSMYLCASSLKSWSSLNIQYFGAGTRLSVL.

The sample holds a few counts of this clone. The genes are TRBV21-1 and TRBJ1-5. TRBV21-1 is labeled a pseudogene. The CDR3 covers 16 residues. The chain's CDR3 is CASSRRWIRCNQPQHF. CDR3 in DNA: TGTGCCAGCAGCCGGAGGTGGATTCGGTGCAATCAGCCCCAGCATTTT.

The genes are TRBV5-8 and TRBJ1-4, with unresolved D. The germline V and J ends were trimmed by 0 bases and 4 bases, with 13 bases remaining between them. Germline V gene data show CDR1 as SGHTS and CDR2 as YDEGEE. This CDR3 is built from 16 residues. CDR3 in amino acids: CASSLGVGSFNEKLFF. The DNA for the CDR3 is TGTGCCAGCAGCTTGGGAGTAGGGTCGTTTAATGAAAAACTGTTTTTT.

A remark on this clone: One junction end disagrees with the germline gene, perhaps due to a read error. The rearrangement links TRBV19 to TRBJ2-1, with D possibly being TRBD2 (6 bases). The CDR3 length is 16 residues. Germline lookup yields CDR1 LNHDA and CDR2 SQIVND (reference sequence). CDR3 in amino acids: CASRIGGGASYNEQFF. The CDR3 nucleotides are TGTGCCAGTAGAATAGGAGGCGGGGCCTCCTACAATGAGCAGTTCTTC.

The CDR3 DNA sequence: TGCGCCAGCAGCATAAGACAAGGGGTGGGGGAGCAGTACTTC. This sequence encodes CASSIRQGVGEQYF. The genes are TRBV5-1 and TRBJ2-7, with D possibly being TRBD1 (5 bases). Between the trimmed V and J ends, which lost 4 bases and 7 bases, there was a span of 18 bases. Germline V gives CDR1 SGHRS, CDR2 YFSETQ. This CDR3 contains 14 residues.

Turning to this clone: An end of the junction differs from the germline gene, which may be a read error. The chain combines TRBV5-1 with TRBJ2-3; 11 nucleotides match TRBD2. Looked up from germline, CDR1 is SGHRS and CDR2 is YFSETQ. This CDR3 comprises 16 residues. The CDR3 sequence: CASSLGLAASTDTQYF. CDR3 coding DNA: TGCGCCAGCAGTTTGGGACTAGCGGCTAGCACAGATACGCAGTATTTT.

The rearrangement joins TRBV4-1 to TRBJ2-7; the match to TRBD2 covers 11 bases. V shed 4 bases, J shed 5 bases, and the junction held 7 bases outside the gene matches. CDR3 size: 15 residues. Germline lookup yields CDR1 MGHRA and CDR2 YSYEKL. The DNA for the CDR3 is TGCGCCAGCAGCCTAGCGGGAGGGCCGGTAGACGAGCAGTACTTC. The encoded protein is CASSLAGGPVDEQYF.

This clone was seen a few times. The CDR3 DNA follows: TGTGCCAGCAGCGTAGGACAGGGGACAGATACGCAGTATTTT. It encodes CASSVGQGTDTQYF. The chain combines TRBV7-9 with TRBJ2-3; TRBD1 matches at 9 bases. V shed 5 bases and J 3 bases; nucleotides not matched to a gene: 3. Germline-derived CDR1 and CDR2 are SEHNR and FQNEAQ (reference sequence). This CDR3 has 14 amino acids.

This clone has a count of ten or more. The CDR3 protein is CASSPTRSSYNEQFF. The CDR3 nucleotides are TGTGCCAGCTCACCAACTAGGAGCTCCTACAATGAGCAGTTCTTC. The gene calls are TRBV18 and TRBJ2-1; the D gene is possibly TRBD2 (5 bases). Germline loops: CDR1 KGHSH, CDR2 LQKENI. V lost 2 bases and J lost 0, with 8 bases in between. CDR3 length: 15 residues.

The chain links TRBV10-3 to TRBJ2-1; D perhaps matches TRBD2 (5 bases). The CDR3 spans 14 residues. Trimming left V 2 bases short and J 3 bases short, with 8 bases between. Per germline, CDR1 ENHRY and CDR2 SYGVKD. DNA of the CDR3: TGTGCCATCAGTGAGGGACTCTACTACAATGAGCAGTTCTTC. This gives the protein CAISEGLYYNEQFF.

The table lists this clone with a few counts. This may be a read error: a much more frequent sequence differs by one nucleotide. The same CDR3 arises from other DNA sequences in this sample as well. The chain employs TRBV13 and TRBJ1-2; 9 bases line up with TRBD1. Per germline, CDR1 PRHDT and CDR2 FYEKMQ (reference sequence). CDR3 length: 16 residues. J was trimmed by 5 bases and V by 4 bases; bases with no gene match: 11. Here the CDR3 reads CASSSEPGQGRYGYTF. The CDR3 DNA sequence: TGTGCCAGCAGCTCTGAACCCGGACAGGGGAGGTATGGCTACACCTTC.

V usage is TRBV5-1 and J usage is TRBJ1-2; 9 nucleotides line up with TRBD1. V shed 1 base, J shed 8 bases, and the junction held 6 bases outside the gene matches. The CDR3 has 14 amino acids. The V gene's germline CDR1 is SGHRS and CDR2 YFSETQ. CDR3 loop: CASSLWGQGSGYTF. In DNA, the CDR3 is TGCGCCAGCAGCTTGTGGGGACAGGGATCAGGCTACACCTTC.

This sequence joins TRBV5-5 and TRBJ1-5, with unresolved D. This CDR3 spans 15 amino acids. V dropped 4 bases and J dropped 8 bases, with 19 bases sitting between them. Per germline, CDR1 SGHKS and CDR2 YYEKEE (reference sequence). The CDR3 reads CASSRTGALLEPQHF. The CDR3 DNA reads TGTGCCAGCAGCCGAACTGGTGCCCTTCTTGAGCCCCAGCATTTT. Full variable domain (outside the CDR3, taken from reference TRBV5-5 and TRBJ1-5): DAGVTQSPTHLIKTRGQQVTLRCSPISGHKSVSWYQQVLGQGPQFIFQYYEKEERGRGNFPDRFSARQFPNYSSELNVNALLLGDSALYLCASSRTGALLEPQHFGDGTRLSIL.

J is TRBJ2-7 and V is TRBV10-3, with 10 positions matching TRBD1. V lost 2 bases to trimming and J lost 9 bases; unmatched junction nucleotides: 13. The germline CDR1 and CDR2 sequences are ENHRY and SYGVKD. The CDR3 is made up of 16 amino acids. The CDR3 region has the DNA TGTGCCATCAGTGAGGCGGCCGGGACAGGACAGGGGGTGCAGTACTTC. It translates to CAISEAAGTGQGVQYF.

A few counts support this clone. The chain uses TRBV27 and TRBJ2-2, with TRBD1 identical over 8 bases. This CDR3 is built from 18 residues. The germline V gene encodes CDR1 MNHEY and CDR2 SMNVEV (reference sequence). The V gene end was trimmed by 5 bases and the J gene end by 6 bases; junction bases not matched to a gene: 17. The CDR3 DNA reads TGTGCCAGCAGTCAACAGGGGGTGTGGGAGGCTCGGGCCGGGGAGCTGTTTTTT. Its protein is CASSQQGVWEARAGELFF.

The rearrangement uses TRBV10-3 and TRBJ2-2; TRBD2 matches at 12 bases. The germline V gene has CDR1 ENHRY and CDR2 SYGVKD. The CDR3 totals 17 residues. The V and J ends lost 6 bases and 0 bases, in that order; junction bases with no gene match: 5. CDR3 nucleotides: TGTGCCATCAGACCGGGACTAGCGGGTTCGAACACCGGGGAGCTGTTTTTT. Amino acids: CAIRPGLAGSNTGELFF.

This rearrangement joins TRBV4-2 to TRBJ1-2; D uncertain. The length of the CDR3 is 15 residues. Germline loops: CDR1 LGHNA, CDR2 YNFKEQ. V dropped 4 bases and J dropped 2 bases, with 14 bases sitting between them. The CDR3, as DNA: TGTGCCAGCAGCCCCCCCGCGGGCAGAAACTATGGCTACACCTTC. Its protein is CASSPPAGRNYGYTF.

The CDR3, as DNA: TGTGCCAGCAGCTTGGGGGGGGCCTATGGCTACACCTTC. It codes for CASSLGGAYGYTF. This chain links TRBV5-4 with TRBJ1-2; D is possibly TRBD1 (6 bases). The CDR3 is made up of 13 amino acids. Germline CDR1 is SGHNT and CDR2 is YYREEE (reference sequence). Trimming stripped 0 bases from V and 4 bases from J, with 7 bases between.

The chain couples TRBV13 to TRBJ2-1, with TRBD2 matching over 9 bases. This CDR3 has 16 amino acids. Germline trimming cut 1 base from V and 8 bases from J; bases unmatched to any gene: 9. Looked up from germline, CDR1 is PRHDT and CDR2 is FYEKMQ (reference sequence). The CDR3 nucleotides read TGTGCCAGCAGCTTAGTGGCTAGCGGGAATCGGGATGAGCAGTTCTTC. Translating gives CASSLVASGNRDEQFF.

This chain joins TRBV7-9 and TRBJ1-2, with a possible D match to TRBD1 (6 bases). The germline V gene encodes CDR1 SEHNR and CDR2 FQNEAQ (reference sequence). Trimming removed 4 bases at V and 0 bases at J, with 12 bases between. The CDR3 spans 15 residues. In nucleotides, the CDR3 is TGTGCCAGCAGCTCCTCCGGGACACCTAACTATGGCTACACCTTC. Its translation: CASSSSGTPNYGYTF.

The J gene is TRBJ2-6, the V gene TRBV4-1; D uncertain. Germline values: CDR1 MGHRA, CDR2 YSYEKL. The CDR3 is 15 residues long. V was clipped by 1 base and J by 0 bases, with 4 bases between them. The CDR3 bases are TGCGCCAGCAGCCAAGCCTCCTCTGGGGCCAACGTCCTGACTTTC. The encoded protein is CASSQASSGANVLTF.

The chain employs TRBV28 and TRBJ2-2, with TRBD1 matching 10 bases. Germline CDR1 and CDR2: MDHEN and SYDVKM. The CDR3 is 16 residues long. The V segment lost 2 bases and the J segment 2 bases; nucleotides outside the gene matches: 2. CDR3 sequence (DNA): TGTGCCAGCAGTTTAGGGACAGGGGCTAACACCGGGGAGCTGTTTTTT. This translates into CASSLGTGANTGELFF.

The genes are TRBV6-5 and TRBJ2-1; possible D gene TRBD2, 7 bases. V was clipped by 5 bases and J by 4 bases, with 15 bases between them. CDR3 size: 15 residues. Germline lookup yields CDR1 MNHEY and CDR2 SVGAGI. CDR3 sequence: CASSLQGGSYNEQFF. The CDR3 DNA sequence: TGTGCCAGCAGTCTACAGGGAGGGTCGTACAATGAGCAGTTCTTC.

V gene TRBV28 combines with J gene TRBJ2-1, with D unclear. This CDR3 has 12 residues. V lost 8 bases and J lost 3, with 8 bases in between. Germline V gene data show CDR1 as MDHEN and CDR2 as SYDVKM. The CDR3 protein is CASGQVYNEQFF. The DNA for the CDR3 is TGTGCCAGCGGCCAAGTCTACAATGAGCAGTTCTTC.

The chain recombines TRBV21-1 with TRBJ2-5; TRBD1 is the table's D call and was not checked against the DNA. TRBV21-1 is a listed pseudogene. The length of the CDR3 is 14 residues. CDR3 bases: TGTGCCAGCATGGGACCTGAGGGGGAGGAGACCCAGTACTTC. It codes for CASMGPEGEETQYF.